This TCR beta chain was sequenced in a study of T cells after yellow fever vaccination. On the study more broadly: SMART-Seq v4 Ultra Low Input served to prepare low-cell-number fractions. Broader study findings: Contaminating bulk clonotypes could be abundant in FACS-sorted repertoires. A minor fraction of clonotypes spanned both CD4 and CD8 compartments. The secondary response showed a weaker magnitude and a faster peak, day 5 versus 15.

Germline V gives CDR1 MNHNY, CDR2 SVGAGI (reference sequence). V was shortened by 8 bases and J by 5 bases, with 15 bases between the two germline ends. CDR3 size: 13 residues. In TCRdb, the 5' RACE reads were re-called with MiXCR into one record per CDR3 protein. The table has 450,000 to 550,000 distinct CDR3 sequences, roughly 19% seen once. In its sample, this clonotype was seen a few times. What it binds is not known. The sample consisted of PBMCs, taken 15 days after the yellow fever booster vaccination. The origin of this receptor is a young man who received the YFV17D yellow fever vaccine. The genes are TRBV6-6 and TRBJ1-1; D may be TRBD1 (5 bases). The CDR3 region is CASWGSIGTEAFF. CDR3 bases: TGTGCCAGCTGGGGGTCCATCGGAACTGAAGCTTTCTTT.